This entry describes one TCR beta chain. Sequencing was performed with immunoSEQ multiplex PCR; in TCRdb, only in-frame clones are kept and a portion is missing. Of over 250,000 clones listed, 85% to 90% were seen once; the top ten hold roughly 2.5%. This sample stems from a study of blood T cell repertoires in COVID-19. Study details: COVID-19 samples collected from the United States, Italy and Spain covered acute and convalescent phases.

This clonotype originated in a woman between 18 and 29 years old who had recovered from COVID-19. The sequencing sample was made of PBMCs or T cells enriched from blood (not recorded which).

The DNA for the CDR3 is TGTGCCAGCAGCTCTCGGGGGACTCATTCGGACAATGAGCAGTTCTTC. Its translation: CASSSRGTHSDNEQFF. The chain employs TRBV13 and TRBJ2-1; weak D call: TRBD2 (6 bases). Trimming removed 4 bases from V and 5 bases from J, with 18 bases in between. CDR1 and CDR2 (germline): PRHDT, FYEKMQ (reference sequence). This CDR3 spans 16 amino acids. Based on the CDR3 plus reference TRBV13 and TRBJ2-1, the full variable domain is AAGVIQSPRHLIKEKRETATLKCYPIPRHDTVYWYQQGPGQDPQFLISFYEKMQSDKGSIPDRFSAQQFSDYHSELNMSSLELGDSALYFCASSSRGTHSDNEQFFGPGTRLTVL.